The 9 T cell receptor beta chains below were found in one sample sequenced in a study of brain T cells in children with intractable seizures. Repertoires were generated with immunoSEQ multiplex PCR, while TCRdb's copy carries only in-frame clones and drops some. The data contain about 320,000 clones, over 85% of them seen just once; the ten biggest clones take up 5% to 7%. The time point: blood from clinic visit 5 months post-surgery; TSC patient then seizure free. The input for sequencing was peripheral blood, taken approximately 5 months after surgery. These receptor sequences come from a boy younger than two with tuberous sclerosis and intractable seizures.

J is TRBJ1-1 and V is TRBV27; D perhaps matches TRBD1 (5 bases). The CDR3 length is 18 residues. With 5 bases removed from V and 5 bases from J, the gap between germline ends came to 27 bases. The germline CDR1 and CDR2 sequences are MNHEY and SMNVEV (reference sequence). CDR3 sequence: CASSLVPPRRGDRTEAFF. CDR3 DNA sequence: TGTGCCAGCAGTCTCGTGCCCCCTAGACGGGGGGATAGAACTGAAGCTTTCTTT.

This chain connects TRBV3-1 (or the pseudogene TRBV3-2) to TRBJ2-1, with TRBD2 matching over 10 bases. V gave up 4 bases and J gave up 8 bases; unmatched junction bases: 8. CDR1 LGHDT and CDR2 YNNKEL come from the germline V gene (reference sequence). This CDR3 has 15 amino acids. CDR3 nucleotide sequence: TGTGCCAGCAGCCTGCAGCGGGGGGGCAGCGATGAGCAGTTCTTC. Translated, it gives CASSLQRGGSDEQFF.

This clone is a singleton in its sample. The chain joins TRBV5-6 to TRBJ1-2; D is unresolved. Deletions cut 4 bases from V and 3 bases from J, with 13 bases between. This CDR3 spans 14 amino acids. Germline lookup yields CDR1 SGHDT and CDR2 YYEEEE. CDR3 in amino acids: CASSGEGRYYGYTF. The CDR3, as DNA: TGTGCCAGCAGCGGCGAGGGCCGATACTATGGCTACACCTTC.

This clone was recorded only once. The genes are TRBV7-9 and TRBJ2-7; D remains ambiguous. CDR1 is SEHNR and CDR2 is FQNEAQ in the germline V gene (reference sequence). The V end lost 7 bases, the J end lost 5 bases, and 15 bases lay between the germline ends. The CDR3 covers 13 residues. The CDR3 sequence: CASTVILGDEQYF. CDR3 in DNA: TGTGCCAGCACCGTGATTCTCGGCGACGAGCAGTACTTC.

This clone was counted between two and nine times. The V and J genes are TRBV7-6 and TRBJ1-6, with a possible D match to TRBD1 (5 bases). Germline V gene data show CDR1 as SGHVS and CDR2 as FNYEAQ. The CDR3 totals 15 residues. The germline V and J ends were trimmed by 1 base and 3 bases, with 7 bases remaining between them. The CDR3 is CASSLETDYNSPLHF. The CDR3 nucleotides are TGTGCCAGCAGCTTAGAGACAGACTATAATTCACCCCTCCACTTT.

The genes are TRBV19 and TRBJ2-7, with 9 positions matching TRBD1. This CDR3 has 14 residues. Germline values: CDR1 LNHDA, CDR2 SQIVND (reference sequence). The V segment lost 4 bases and the J segment 3 bases; nucleotides outside the gene matches: 4. The CDR3 reads CASSTPGQGYEQYF. The CDR3 DNA follows: TGTGCCAGTAGTACTCCGGGACAGGGCTACGAGCAGTACTTC.

The CDR3 DNA reads TGTGCCAGCAGCCCCCTATTCCGGTCTAGCACAGATACGCAGTATTTT. This translates into CASSPLFRSSTDTQYF. The rearrangement uses TRBV7-2 and TRBJ2-3; D unclear. The V end lost 5 bases, the J end lost 0 bases, and 15 bases lay between the germline ends. This CDR3 spans 16 amino acids. Germline V lookup: CDR1 SGHTA, CDR2 FQGNSA.

V is TRBV24-1 and J is TRBJ2-3; TRBD2 is a possible D gene (5 bases). This CDR3 is built from 12 residues. V lost 1 base and J lost 13, with 11 bases in between. Germline CDR1 KGHDR, CDR2 SFDVKD. The CDR3 here is CATSDLGTAEYF. The CDR3 DNA reads as TGTGCCACCAGTGATTTAGGAACAGCGGAGTATTTT.

In this sample, this clone turned up once. The rearrangement links TRBV6-6 to TRBJ2-1, with D possibly matching TRBD2 (6 bases). Germline V gene sequence: CDR1 MNHNY, CDR2 SVGAGI (reference sequence). The CDR3 consists of 13 residues. Trimming took off 6 bases at V and 8 bases at J, with 14 bases between the two ends. CDR3: CASSFGLLDEQFF. CDR3 nucleotides: TGTGCCAGCAGCTTTGGACTATTAGATGAGCAGTTCTTC.